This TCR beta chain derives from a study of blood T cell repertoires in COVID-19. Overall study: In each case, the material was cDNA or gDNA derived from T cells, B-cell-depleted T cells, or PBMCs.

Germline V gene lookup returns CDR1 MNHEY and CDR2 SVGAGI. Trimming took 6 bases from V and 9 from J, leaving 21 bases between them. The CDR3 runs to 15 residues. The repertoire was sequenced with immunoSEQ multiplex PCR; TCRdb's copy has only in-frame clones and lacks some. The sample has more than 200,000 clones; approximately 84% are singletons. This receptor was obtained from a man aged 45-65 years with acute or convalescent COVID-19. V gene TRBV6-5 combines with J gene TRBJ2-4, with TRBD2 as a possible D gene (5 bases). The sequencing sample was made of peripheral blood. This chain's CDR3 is CASSTSRSSWGIQYF. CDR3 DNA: TGTGCCAGCAGCACATCAAGGTCTAGCTGGGGCATTCAGTACTTC.